One and the same sample provided the 22 T cell receptor beta chains below, sequenced in a study of T-cell memory formation after mild COVID-19 (dated by TCRdb to the early 2020s). Library preparation used 5' RACE. Reads for this sample came from an Illumina NovaSeq 6000. TCRdb trimmed the raw reads at Q25, called clones with MiXCR and kept productive beta chains. Rows are unified per CDR3 protein, each entry keeping the most common DNA and genes. This sample is represented by hundreds of thousands of distinct CDR3 sequences; roughly 15% of them were singletons. The ten largest clonotypes hold 22% of the sample. Sequenced input: PBMCs or a T cell subset sorted from them (not recorded which). The source of these receptors is a man aged 18-30 years who had mild COVID-19 (a few samples of this study predate the infection). The sample titles of this study are shuffled in the database, so cell type and time point are left out; the donor was told from shared clones.

This clonotype was counted a few times. The chain links TRBV15 to TRBJ2-3; 7 positions match TRBD1. Unmatched junction bases numbered 1, after V lost 1 base and J lost 3 bases. The CDR3 loop spans 14 amino acids. Germline CDR1 LNHNV, CDR2 YYDKDF (reference sequence). For the CDR3, the DNA is TGTGCCACCAGCAGAGCACAGGGGACAGATACGCAGTATTTT. Amino acids: CATSRAQGTDTQYF.

This clonotype occurred a few times. The chain combines TRBV29-1 with TRBJ2-3; either TRBD1 or TRBD2 may supply D (5 bases each). Germline lookup yields CDR1 SQVTM and CDR2 ANQGSEA. V was clipped by 5 bases and J by 1 base, with 19 bases between them. CDR3 length: 16 amino acids. Here the CDR3 reads CSVPEGPPLRTDTQYF. The CDR3 DNA is TGCAGCGTTCCCGAGGGACCTCCCCTCCGCACAGATACGCAGTATTTT.

This clonotype was detected only a few times. The chain uses TRBV4-3 and TRBJ2-3; 8 bases are a match to TRBD1. CDR1 is LGHNA and CDR2 is YSLEER in the germline V gene. This CDR3 has 16 residues. The junction had 8 bases not matched to a gene; V was cut back by 2 bases and J by 4 bases. The CDR3 is CASSQSVQGAADTQYF. CDR3 in DNA: TGCGCCAGCAGCCAAAGTGTCCAGGGGGCGGCAGATACGCAGTATTTT.

The J gene is TRBJ2-7, the V gene TRBV3-1; weak D call: TRBD2 (5 bases). Trimming took 3 bases from V and 0 from J, leaving 6 bases between them. The germline CDR1 and CDR2 sequences are LGHDT and YNNKEL (reference sequence). The length of the CDR3 is 13 residues. As DNA, the CDR3 is TGTGCCAGCAGCCAGGGGAGCTCCTACGAGCAGTACGTC. Translated, it gives CASSQGSSYEQYV.

There are a few counts of this clonotype. This chain uses TRBV2 with TRBJ2-7; D may be TRBD1 (6 bases). This CDR3 has 13 amino acids. V was cut by 6 bases and J by 2 bases, with 11 bases left in between. CDR1 and CDR2 from the germline V gene are SNHLY and FYNNEI. DNA for the CDR3: TGTGCCAGCAGACTCCGGGACACCTACGAGCAGTACGTC. It codes for CASRLRDTYEQYV.

This clonotype was found a few times. CDR3 protein: CASSEVGTGGNEQFF. The CDR3 DNA is TGTGCCAGCAGTGAAGTCGGGACAGGGGGCAATGAGCAGTTCTTC. The rearrangement uses TRBV6-1 and TRBJ2-1; the match to TRBD1 covers 11 bases. V trimming: 1 base; J trimming: 6 bases; junction bases outside the gene matches: 2. CDR1 and CDR2 from the germline V gene are MNHNS and SASEGT. The CDR3 runs to 15 residues.

The rearrangement joins TRBV3-1 to TRBJ1-2; TRBD1 matches 8 bases. The CDR3 totals 15 residues. Trimming at V came to 6 bases and at J to 4 bases, leaving 10 bases not matched to a gene. CDR1 and CDR2 (germline): LGHDT, YNNKEL (reference sequence). The CDR3, as DNA: TGTGCCAGCAGAAGCGGGACAGGCTCCGCCTATGGCTACACCTTC. Protein product: CASRSGTGSAYGYTF.

This clonotype was observed a few times. The V and J genes are TRBV7-2 and TRBJ1-2; a possible D gene is TRBD1 (6 bases). From germline, CDR1 is SGHTA and CDR2 FQGNSA. The CDR3 runs to 13 residues. V was pared by 5 bases and J by 3 bases, with 10 bases between. CDR3 nucleotide sequence: TGTGCCAGCAGCCGGACAGAAGACTATGGCTACACCTTC. Protein sequence: CASSRTEDYGYTF.

CDR3 protein: CASSLYVHSREQYV. The CDR3 DNA sequence: TGTGCCAGCAGTTTATATGTACACTCGCGCGAGCAGTACGTC. V usage is TRBV28 and J usage is TRBJ2-7; D uncertain. Germline V gene lookup returns CDR1 MDHEN and CDR2 SYDVKM. Trimming shortened V by 1 base and J by 6 bases, and 13 bases separated the two germline ends. The CDR3 is 14 residues long.

This clonotype came up many times. V usage is TRBV6-5 and J usage is TRBJ2-3; D is ambiguous. The CDR3 has 12 residues. V was trimmed by 5 bases and J by 4 bases, leaving 7 bases between them. Germline CDR1 MNHEY, CDR2 SVGAGI. The CDR3 sequence is CASSPTADTQYF. DNA of the CDR3: TGTGCCAGCAGTCCTACAGCAGATACGCAGTATTTT.

This clonotype was counted only a few times. The gene calls are TRBV7-8 and TRBJ2-5; the D is unclear. V was clipped by 4 bases and J by 5 bases, with 2 bases between them. CDR1 is SGHVS and CDR2 is FQNEAQ in the germline V gene. The CDR3 is 10 amino acids. The CDR3 region is CASSSETQYF. The CDR3 DNA reads as TGTGCCAGCAGCTCGGAGACCCAGTACTTC.

Only a few counts were recorded for this clonotype. J is TRBJ1-1 and V is TRBV12-3 or TRBV12-4; 7 nucleotides match TRBD1. J gave up 3 bases and V 3 bases, and 1 base lay outside the gene matches. The CDR3 totals 13 residues. The CDR3 reads CASSFQGDTEAFF. DNA of the CDR3: TGTGCCAGCAGTTTTCAGGGGGACACTGAAGCTTTCTTT.

The gene calls are TRBV4-3 and TRBJ1-1; D remains unclear. V gave up 2 bases and J gave up 1 base, with 5 bases separating them. Germline V gene lookup returns CDR1 LGHNA and CDR2 YSLEER. The CDR3 sequence is 13 residues long. CDR3 nucleotides: TGCGCCAGCAGCCAATATAAGAACACTGAAGCTTTCTTT. This codes for CASSQYKNTEAFF.

The genes are TRBV5-5 and TRBJ2-3; either TRBD1 or TRBD2 may supply D (5 bases each). This CDR3 is built from 15 residues. Trimming took 0 bases from V and 10 from J, leaving 18 bases between them. Germline CDR1 SGHKS, CDR2 YYEKEE (reference sequence). As DNA, the CDR3 is TGTGCCAGCAGCTTGGGTGGGGACCGTCGGGACGCGCAGTATTTT. This encodes CASSLGGDRRDAQYF.

This clonotype was seen many times. The chain uses TRBV2 and TRBJ2-7; 7 nucleotides line up with TRBD1. Germline lookup yields CDR1 SNHLY and CDR2 FYNNEI. The CDR3 is 15 amino acids. V dropped 5 bases and J dropped 7; count of bases not matched to a gene: 14. CDR3: CASSPQGRSYGEQYF. In DNA form, the CDR3 reads TGTGCCAGCAGTCCACAGGGGAGATCCTACGGGGAGCAGTACTTC.

This clonotype was seen only a few times. This chain links TRBV7-9 with TRBJ2-5; 11 bases line up with TRBD2. After removal of 7 bases from V and 5 bases from J, the junction contained 12 bases not matched to a gene. Germline-derived CDR1 and CDR2 are SEHNR and FQNEAQ (reference sequence). The CDR3 spans 16 residues. The CDR3 protein is CASIPRTSGGGETQYF. CDR3 nucleotide sequence: TGTGCCAGCATCCCCCGAACTAGCGGGGGCGGGGAGACCCAGTACTTC.

This clonotype was observed at least ten times. J is TRBJ2-1 and V is TRBV7-2; 7 bases fit TRBD2. CDR3 length: 16 residues. The J segment lost 0 bases and the V segment lost 5 bases, leaving 7 bases of the junction unmatched. Germline CDR1 reads SGHTA; CDR2 reads FQGNSA. In nucleotides, the CDR3 is TGTGCCAGCAGCCCAAGGGGAGGGAGCTCCTACAATGAGCAGTTCTTC. Translation: CASSPRGGSSYNEQFF.

This clonotype was seen a handful of times. The V gene is TRBV7-2, the J gene TRBJ1-1; no firm D call. Germline V gene data show CDR1 as SGHTA and CDR2 as FQGNSA. This CDR3 contains 18 residues. With 3 bases removed from V and 1 base from J, the gap between germline ends came to 21 bases. The CDR3 sequence: CASSFQISQQIWNTEAFF. The DNA of the CDR3 is TGTGCCAGCAGCTTCCAAATTAGCCAACAGATTTGGAACACTGAAGCTTTCTTT. Using reference TRBV7-2 and TRBJ1-1 for the parts outside the CDR3, the full variable domain is GAGVSQSPSNKVTEKGKDVELRCDPISGHTALYWYRQSLGQGLEFLIYFQGNSAPDKSGLPSDRFSAERTGGSVSTLTIQRTQQEDSAVYLCASSFQISQQIWNTEAFFGQGTRLTVV.

The chain employs TRBV6-6 and TRBJ2-7, with 7 bases identical to TRBD1. Unmatched junction bases numbered 9, after V lost 6 bases and J lost 1 base. Germline loops: CDR1 MNHNY, CDR2 SVGAGI (reference sequence). The CDR3 loop spans 15 amino acids. The CDR3 DNA reads as TGTGCCAGCAGGCTCGGCAGACAGGGATCCTACGAGCAGTACGTC. It codes for CASRLGRQGSYEQYV.

The V gene is TRBV20-1, the J gene TRBJ1-6, with a tentative D call TRBD1 (6 bases). The V gene's germline CDR1 is DFQATT and CDR2 SNEGSKA (reference sequence). With 0 bases removed from V and 0 bases from J, the gap between germline ends came to 12 bases. This CDR3 spans 17 amino acids. The CDR3 sequence: CSARETQGSSYNSPLHF. DNA of the CDR3: TGCAGTGCTAGAGAAACTCAGGGGAGCTCCTATAATTCACCCCTCCACTTT.

The chain has TRBV12-3 or TRBV12-4 and TRBJ1-3; D call uncertain. This CDR3 contains 12 residues. Trimming stripped 5 bases from V and 4 bases from J, with 6 bases between. CDR3 region: CASSPHGNTIYF. The DNA for the CDR3 is TGTGCCAGCAGTCCCCACGGAAACACCATATATTTT.

This clonotype was seen many times. This chain uses TRBV5-1 with TRBJ1-2; TRBD1 might be the D (5 bases). Germline CDR1 reads SGHRS; CDR2 reads YFSETQ. Trimming removed 4 bases from V and 4 bases from J, with 14 bases in between. CDR3 length equals 14 residues. The CDR3 nucleotides are TGCGCCAGCAGCCCGGCCCAGGGAGGCTATGGCTACACCTTC. It yields the protein CASSPAQGGYGYTF.